The rows below give T cell receptor beta chains drawn from one sample of a study of blood T cells in healthy people across ages. TCRdb independently ran MiXCR on the 5' RACE reads; one entry per CDR3 protein. This sample carries roughly 930,000 distinct CDR3 sequences, under 50% of them seen once, and the ten largest clones take under 15%. Sequences were obtained from blood. Receptors were obtained from a man aged 25-45 years in good health. CDR3s leave out the opening cysteine and the closing phenylalanine or tryptophan.

CDR3 length: 13
J gene: TRBJ1-6
V gene: TRBV5-1
CDR3 protein: ASSLVGTRESPLH

CDR3 length: 14
J gene: TRBJ2-3
V gene: TRBV25-1
CDR3 protein: ASTEHRGPDTDTQY

CDR3 length: 12
J gene: TRBJ2-5
V gene: TRBV4-1
CDR3 protein: ASSQGLALETQY

CDR3 length: 13
J gene: TRBJ1-1
V gene: TRBV11-1
CDR3 protein: ASSLKLPGNTEAF

CDR3 length: 12
J gene: TRBJ1-6
V gene: TRBV7-2
CDR3 protein: ASSRDSTYSPLH

CDR3 length: 13
J gene: TRBJ2-3
V gene: TRBV7-6
CDR3 protein: ATGVTGLLTDTQY

CDR3 length: 12
J gene: TRBJ1-2
V gene: TRBV20-1
CDR3 protein: SASRGAGMGGYT

CDR3 length: 10
J gene: TRBJ2-5
V gene: TRBV7-9
CDR3 protein: ASSLGPGGQY

CDR3 length: 13
J gene: TRBJ2-7
V gene: TRBV6-1
CDR3 protein: ASSERTASSYEQY

CDR3 length: 11
J gene: TRBJ2-7
V gene: TRBV20-1
CDR3 protein: SARGQGFYEQY

CDR3 length: 13
J gene: TRBJ2-1
V gene: TRBV6-1
CDR3 protein: ASSTQGSSYNEQF

CDR3 length: 15
J gene: TRBJ1-5
V gene: TRBV6-6
CDR3 protein: ASSPAGTGAGNQPQH

CDR3 length: 14
J gene: TRBJ2-1
V gene: TRBV20-1
CDR3 protein: SARPVRRGSYNEQF

CDR3 length: 12
J gene: TRBJ2-3
V gene: TRBV5-1
CDR3 protein: ASSFTSDTDTQY

CDR3 length: 13
J gene: TRBJ1-5
V gene: TRBV28
CDR3 protein: ASSLPGQGGQPQH

CDR3 length: 12
J gene: TRBJ2-3
V gene: TRBV29-1
CDR3 protein: GVAALGGSDTQY

CDR3 length: 11
J gene: TRBJ2-1
V gene: TRBV27
CDR3 protein: ASSPLLDNEQF

CDR3 length: 15
J gene: TRBJ2-1
V gene: TRBV14
CDR3 protein: ASSQGLAGKNYNVQF

CDR3 length: 11
J gene: TRBJ2-7
V gene: TRBV29-1
CDR3 protein: SVVRDDMDEQY

CDR3 length: 13
J gene: TRBJ2-5
V gene: TRBV25-1
CDR3 protein: ASSETGGLQETQY

CDR3 length: 14
J gene: TRBJ2-3
V gene: TRBV4-1
CDR3 protein: ASSQVAGDGTDTQY

CDR3 length: 12
J gene: TRBJ1-1
V gene: TRBV12-3/TRBV12-4
CDR3 protein: ASSLTGVGTEAF

CDR3 length: 10
J gene: TRBJ2-5
V gene: TRBV29-1
CDR3 protein: SVVGGAETQY

CDR3 length: 11
J gene: TRBJ1-2
V gene: TRBV12-3/TRBV12-4
CDR3 protein: ASSLGVDYGYT